Detailed here is one TCR beta chain. This record belongs to a study of cytomegalovirus exposure and HLA in healthy donors. Use of 60 Vbeta and 13 Jbeta primers characterized the PCR. The repertoire was sequenced with immunoSEQ multiplex PCR; TCRdb's copy has only in-frame clones and lacks some. The table records tens of thousands of clones, 80% of them present only once. The sequenced sample consisted of PBMCs. This receptor was obtained from a male donor in good health and CMV-seronegative.

The CDR3 coding sequence is TGCAGCGTTGAGGGGCTAGCGGTCACCGGGGAGCTGTTTTTT. It specifies CSVEGLAVTGELFF. The rearrangement links TRBV29-1 to TRBJ2-2; 7 positions agree with TRBD2. CDR1 and CDR2 (germline): SQVTM, ANQGSEA. The junction had 5 bases not matched to a gene; V was cut back by 3 bases and J by 4 bases. This CDR3 has 14 residues.